This T cell receptor beta chain was identified during a study of cytomegalovirus exposure and HLA in healthy donors. Study-wide findings and caveats: The study designated fewer than 200 TCR beta chains cytomegalovirus-associated.

Germline loops: CDR1 SGDLS, CDR2 YYNGEE. The CDR3 is 20 amino acids. V gave up 3 bases and J gave up 1 base; unmatched junction bases: 13. This table comes from immunoSEQ multiplex PCR, and its TCRdb copy is limited to in-frame clones, with some not included. The data contain 150,000 to 200,000 clones, 86% of them seen just once; the ten biggest clones take up approximately 7%. Comments on this clone: Its cognate antigen is unknown.

This chain uses TRBV9 with TRBJ2-1; 13 bases align to TRBD2. The sequencing sample was made of PBMCs. The source of this sequence is a man aged 25-45 years in good health and CMV-seropositive. The DNA of the CDR3 is TGTGCCAGCAGCGCCCCCACCGGGACTAGCGGGATTGCATCCTACAATGAGCAGTTCTTC. Translating it yields CASSAPTGTSGIASYNEQFF.